This T cell receptor (beta chain) is from a study of memory CD4+ T cells and cytomegalovirus serostatus. Findings and caveats of the study: Each of approximately 73 CMV-associated TCRbeta sequences occurred in one to five individuals.

CDR3 size: 16 residues. Unmatched junction bases numbered 7, after V lost 6 bases and J lost 0 bases. Germline lookup yields CDR1 MNHNY and CDR2 SVGAGI (reference sequence). The sort gate was single viable CD3+CD4+CD8-CD45RO+ cells for memory CD4+ T cells. About this clone itself: Its matching antigen is unknown.

TCRdb keeps only in-frame clones here, not all; method: immunoSEQ multiplex PCR. The repertoire consists of tens of thousands of clones, with around 80% occurring once and the leading ten covering roughly 1.1%. Sequencing was carried out using memory CD4+ T cells from blood. This TCR derives from an adult in good health and CMV-seronegative. This chain joins TRBV6-6 and TRBJ1-5, with 8 bases aligning to TRBD1. This chain's CDR3 is CASRRTTGVSNQPQHF. Written as DNA, the CDR3 is TGTGCCAGCAGACGAACGACAGGGGTTAGCAATCAGCCCCAGCATTTT.